Presented here are 27 T cell receptor beta chains from one specimen sequenced in a study of spatial heterogeneity in lung cancer. TCRdb recomputed calls from the 5' RACE reads with MiXCR, one row per CDR3 protein. The sample has 8,200 or so distinct CDR3 sequences, 7.5% to 10% seen once. This sample's time point: sample taken at primary tumor resection. Here the sequenced sample was normal lung tissue next to the tumor, taken at surgery. These receptors all stem from a male donor with early-stage non-small cell lung cancer.

This clonotype showed up many times. The V and J genes are TRBV6-2 or TRBV6-3 and TRBJ2-1; 7 nucleotides match TRBD2. The CDR3 length is 14 residues. Germline assignment: CDR1 MNHEY and CDR2 SVGEGT. V shed 8 bases, J shed 4 bases, and the junction held 8 bases outside the gene matches. CDR3 in amino acids: CASRPGGAYNEQFF. CDR3 bases: TGTGCCAGCCGTCCGGGAGGCGCATACAATGAGCAGTTCTTC.

This clonotype is categorized as medium-sized. The chain joins TRBV20-1 to TRBJ1-1; possible D gene TRBD1, 6 bases. This CDR3 comprises 12 residues. The germline V gene encodes CDR1 DFQATT and CDR2 SNEGSKA (reference sequence). The V gene lost 6 bases and the J gene lost 9 bases, with 17 bases spanning the gap. The CDR3 protein is CSAPDSEIKAFF. For the CDR3, the DNA is TGCAGTGCCCCGGACAGCGAAATCAAAGCTTTCTTT.

At least ten counts were recorded for this clonotype. The J gene is TRBJ1-3, the V gene TRBV12-3 or TRBV12-4; possibly TRBD1 for D (6 bases). V shed 5 bases and J shed 2 bases, with 10 bases lying between them. CDR3 length: 14 amino acids. In nucleotides, the CDR3 is TGTGCCAGCAGTCCTAGGACAGCTGGAAACACCATATATTTT. Encoded protein: CASSPRTAGNTIYF.

The rearrangement joins TRBV30 to TRBJ1-5; 9 bases match TRBD1. Germline loops: CDR1 GTSNPN, CDR2 SVGIG (reference sequence). The ends lost 2 bases at V and 7 bases at J; junction bases unmatched: 6. This CDR3 has 14 amino acids. The DNA for the CDR3 is TGTGCCTGGAGTCCCGGGACAGGGTCCCAGCCCCAGCATTTT. This sequence encodes CAWSPGTGSQPQHF.

Ten or more counts support this clonotype. The rearrangement uses TRBV12-3 or TRBV12-4 and TRBJ1-1; D gene ambiguous. Trimming removed 4 bases at V and 0 bases at J, with 12 bases between. The CDR3 totals 15 residues. The CDR3 is CASSWKSQLNTEAFF. The CDR3 DNA is TGTGCCAGCAGTTGGAAGTCCCAACTGAACACTGAAGCTTTCTTT.

This rearrangement joins TRBV7-9 to TRBJ2-1, with D perhaps TRBD1 or TRBD2 (5 bases each). Germline CDR1 is SEHNR and CDR2 is FQNEAQ (reference sequence). V lost 4 bases, J lost 0 bases, and 13 bases lay in between. The CDR3 contains 16 residues. CDR3 sequence reads: CASSSEGSYSYNEQFF. The CDR3 DNA is TGTGCCAGCAGCTCTGAGGGGTCTTACTCCTACAATGAGCAGTTCTTC.

Ten or more counts support this clonotype. The chain couples TRBV5-4 to TRBJ2-2, with TRBD2 identical over 13 bases. The CDR3 covers 18 residues. Germline assignment: CDR1 SGHNT and CDR2 YYREEE (reference sequence). Unmatched junction bases numbered 2, after V lost 0 bases and J lost 0 bases. CDR3 amino acids: CASSLGTSGGPNTGELFF. In DNA form, the CDR3 reads TGTGCCAGCAGCTTGGGGACTAGCGGGGGCCCGAACACCGGGGAGCTGTTTTTT.

This clonotype was seen many times. A junction end diverges from the germline sequence, so it may reflect a read error. For the CDR3, the DNA is TGCGCCAGCAGCCTCCCCGGCAGGTCCTATGAGCAGTACTTC. Translation gives CASSLPGRSYEQYF. The gene calls are TRBV5-1 and TRBJ2-7; D unclear. In germline, CDR1 is SGHRS, CDR2 YFSETQ. The CDR3 covers 14 residues.

Judged by abundance, this clonotype is medium-sized. The V call is TRBV7-2, the J call TRBJ1-3, with unresolved D. Trimming left V 1 base short and J 0 bases short, with 7 bases between. The CDR3 totals 15 residues. Looked up from germline, CDR1 is SGHTA and CDR2 is FQGNSA. CDR3 sequence: CASSLDFVSGNTIYF. The CDR3 DNA follows: TGTGCCAGCAGCTTAGATTTCGTCTCTGGAAACACCATATATTTT.

This clonotype showed up many times. The rearrangement joins TRBV18 to TRBJ2-6; D possibly corresponds to TRBD1 (6 bases). Per the germline V gene, CDR1 is KGHSH and CDR2 is LQKENI. V lost 6 bases to trimming and J lost 1 base, with 16 bases between them. The CDR3 covers 17 residues. The CDR3 protein is CASSAAPTGSGANVLTF. CDR3 bases: TGTGCCAGCTCGGCCGCCCCCACAGGGTCTGGGGCCAACGTCCTGACTTTC.

This clonotype was recorded at least ten times. V is TRBV27 and J is TRBJ2-3, with a weak D call TRBD2 (6 bases). CDR3 length equals 16 residues. From germline, CDR1 is MNHEY and CDR2 SMNVEV (reference sequence). The V and J ends lost 5 bases and 6 bases respectively, with 21 bases between them. CDR3 protein: CASSALDGRITDTQYF. For the CDR3, the DNA is TGTGCCAGCAGTGCCCTTGACGGGAGAATAACGGATACGCAGTATTTT.

This clonotype was picked up many times. This chain links TRBV6-5 with TRBJ2-3, with D unclear. Germline CDR1 reads MNHEY; CDR2 reads SVGAGI. Trimming left V 3 bases short and J 0 bases short, with 7 bases between. The CDR3 length is 14 residues. The CDR3 nucleotides are TGTGCCAGCAGTTATCAGGAGAGCACAGATACGCAGTATTTT. The encoded protein is CASSYQESTDTQYF.

This clonotype was seen a few times. The chain recombines TRBV29-1 with TRBJ2-1; D unclear. Deletions cut 0 bases from V and 7 bases from J, with 10 bases between. This CDR3 region has 13 residues. The germline CDR1 and CDR2 sequences are SQVTM and ANQGSEA. The CDR3 DNA reads TGCAGCGTTGAAGAACTTCCCGGGAATGAGCAGTTCTTC. It translates to CSVEELPGNEQFF.

This clonotype was found many times. The chain carries TRBV2 and TRBJ2-1; no clear D. The CDR3 length is 11 residues. Trimming cost V 1 base and J 14 bases, with 9 bases left between them. Germline V gene sequence: CDR1 SNHLY, CDR2 FYNNEI. In DNA form, the CDR3 reads TGTGCCAGCAGTGAAGGAATTCAGGAGTTCTTC. As protein: CASSEGIQEFF.

Judged by abundance, this clonotype is medium-sized (0.01 to 0.1%). The chain couples TRBV13 to TRBJ1-3, with TRBD1 as a possible D gene (5 bases). Trimming left V 5 bases short and J 0 bases short, with 14 bases between. Germline CDR1 PRHDT, CDR2 FYEKMQ (reference sequence). The CDR3 is 16 amino acids. The CDR3 nucleotides read TGTGCCAGCAGCAGACCCGACAGCTCCTCTGGAAACACCATATATTTT. Its protein product is CASSRPDSSSGNTIYF.

The sample holds many counts of this clonotype. V is TRBV20-1 and J is TRBJ2-1; the match to TRBD2 covers 10 bases. Germline CDR1 reads DFQATT; CDR2 reads SNEGSKA (reference sequence). V trimming: 1 base; J trimming: 7 bases; junction bases outside the gene matches: 7. The CDR3 is 15 residues long. The CDR3 coding sequence is TGCAGTGCTAGAGTACCGCTAGCGGGAGCTAATGAGCAGTTCTTC. Encoded protein: CSARVPLAGANEQFF.

This clonotype was counted many times. This chain joins TRBV2 and TRBJ2-7, with D hard to call. This CDR3 is 14 amino acids long. The germline gives CDR1 SNHLY, CDR2 FYNNEI. Trimming cost V 3 bases and J 2 bases, with 11 bases left between them. As DNA, the CDR3 is TGTGCCAGCAGTGAGTCAGGACGACCCTACGAGCAGTACTTC. This encodes CASSESGRPYEQYF.

Judged by abundance, this clonotype is medium-sized. The chain combines TRBV12-3 or TRBV12-4 with TRBJ1-1; unclear D gene. V lost 2 bases to trimming and J lost 2 bases, with 9 bases between them. The CDR3 spans 14 residues. For the CDR3, the DNA is TGTGCCAGCAGTTTATCACAGCTAAACACTGAAGCTTTCTTT. Protein sequence: CASSLSQLNTEAFF.

This clonotype was recorded many times. The J gene is TRBJ1-5, the V gene TRBV6-2 or TRBV6-3; no clear D. Per germline, CDR1 MNHEY and CDR2 SVGEGT. The CDR3 spans 13 residues. Trimming shortened V by 5 bases and J by 4 bases, and 9 bases separated the two germline ends. The CDR3 here is CASSREENQPQHF. CDR3 sequence (DNA): TGTGCCAGCAGTCGGGAGGAAAATCAGCCCCAGCATTTT.

V and J are TRBV11-2 and TRBJ2-3, with D unclear. Germline CDR1 is SGHAT and CDR2 is FQNNGV. This CDR3 has 15 amino acids. V was trimmed by 5 bases and J by 5 bases, leaving 17 bases between them. Here the CDR3 DNA reads TGTGCCAGCAGCGTCCGAGACGGCCCCGGAGATACGCAGTATTTT. Its translation: CASSVRDGPGDTQYF.

Ten or more counts support this clonotype. The chain links TRBV7-2 to TRBJ1-5; no definite D call. The V gene lost 6 bases and the J gene lost 0 bases, with 15 bases spanning the gap. This CDR3 contains 16 residues. The germline gives CDR1 SGHTA, CDR2 FQGNSA. CDR3 sequence reads: CASSLGGGYSNQPQHF. CDR3 bases: TGTGCCAGCAGTTTGGGAGGCGGCTATAGCAATCAGCCCCAGCATTTT.

This clonotype has ten or more counts. The V call is TRBV14, the J call TRBJ2-3; 10 nucleotides match TRBD2. Unmatched junction bases numbered 12, after V lost 0 bases and J lost 3 bases. Germline loops: CDR1 SGHDN, CDR2 FVKESK. The CDR3 consists of 19 residues. The CDR3 DNA sequence: TGTGCCAGCAGCCAAGATAGGGGTGAGCGGGGGGGCCGGACAGATACGCAGTATTTT. It is translated as CASSQDRGERGGRTDTQYF.

This clonotype counts as large (0.1 to 1%). This chain connects TRBV7-2 to TRBJ2-7; 7 positions agree with TRBD2. The CDR3 totals 14 residues. Germline lookup yields CDR1 SGHTA and CDR2 FQGNSA. With 5 bases clipped from V and 2 bases from J, the junction kept 6 bases outside the gene matches. CDR3 DNA sequence: TGTGCCAGCAGCCCGGGACTAAGAGCCTACGAGCAGTACTTC. As protein: CASSPGLRAYEQYF.

This clonotype rates as medium-sized. The chain links TRBV7-2 to TRBJ2-1; 9 nucleotides align to TRBD2. With 3 bases clipped from V and 7 bases from J, the junction kept 4 bases outside the gene matches. Germline V lookup: CDR1 SGHTA, CDR2 FQGNSA. The CDR3 spans 14 residues. The chain's CDR3 is CASSLASGKNEQFF. The CDR3 region has the DNA TGTGCCAGCAGCTTGGCTAGCGGGAAGAATGAGCAGTTCTTC.

This clonotype has at least ten counts. The V call is TRBV27, the J call TRBJ2-7; 10 bases fit TRBD2. The CDR3 is 17 amino acids. The germline V gene encodes CDR1 MNHEY and CDR2 SMNVEV (reference sequence). V trimming: 1 base; J trimming: 0 bases; junction bases outside the gene matches: 6. The CDR3 reads CASSLWGTSAFSYEQYF. As DNA, the CDR3 is TGTGCCAGCAGTTTATGGGGGACTAGCGCCTTCTCCTACGAGCAGTACTTC.

This clonotype has at least ten counts. V gene TRBV5-1 combines with J gene TRBJ1-2; 7 bases fit TRBD1. Trimming at V came to 3 bases and at J to 1 base, leaving 3 bases not matched to a gene. Germline CDR1 reads SGHRS; CDR2 reads YFSETQ. CDR3 length: 14 amino acids. CDR3 residues: CASSSGTVNYGYTF. CDR3 coding DNA: TGCGCCAGCAGCTCCGGGACAGTTAACTATGGCTACACCTTC. The complete variable domain, with remaining parts taken from reference TRBV5-1 and TRBJ1-2, reads KAGVTQTPRYLIKTRGQQVTLSCSPISGHRSVSWYQQTPGQGLQFLFEYFSETQRNKGNFPGRFSGRQFSNSRSEMNVSTLELGDSALYLCASSSGTVNYGYTFGSGTRLTVV.

Sample share makes this clonotype medium-sized. CDR3: CSAKREGLGEQYF. The CDR3 DNA reads as TGCAGTGCTAAACGGGAGGGCCTGGGGGAGCAGTACTTC. The J gene is TRBJ2-7, the V gene TRBV20-1; TRBD2 matches 8 bases. In germline, CDR1 is DFQATT, CDR2 SNEGSKA (reference sequence). This CDR3 is built from 13 residues. Unmatched junction bases numbered 9, after V lost 4 bases and J lost 7 bases.